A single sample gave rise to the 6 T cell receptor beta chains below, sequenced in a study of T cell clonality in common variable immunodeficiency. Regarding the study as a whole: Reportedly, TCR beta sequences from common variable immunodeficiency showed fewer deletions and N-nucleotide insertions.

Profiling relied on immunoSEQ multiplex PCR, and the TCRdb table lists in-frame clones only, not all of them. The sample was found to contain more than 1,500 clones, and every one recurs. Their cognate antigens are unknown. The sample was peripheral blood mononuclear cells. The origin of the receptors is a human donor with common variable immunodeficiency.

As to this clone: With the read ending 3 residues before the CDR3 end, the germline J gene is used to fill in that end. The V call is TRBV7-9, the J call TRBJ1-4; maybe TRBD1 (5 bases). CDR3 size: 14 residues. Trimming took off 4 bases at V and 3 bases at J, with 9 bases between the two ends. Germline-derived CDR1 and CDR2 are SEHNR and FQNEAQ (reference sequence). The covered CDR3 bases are TGTGCCAGCAGCTCGGGGGTGGCTAATGAAAAA. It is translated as CASSSGVANEK. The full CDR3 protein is CASSSGVANEKLFF.

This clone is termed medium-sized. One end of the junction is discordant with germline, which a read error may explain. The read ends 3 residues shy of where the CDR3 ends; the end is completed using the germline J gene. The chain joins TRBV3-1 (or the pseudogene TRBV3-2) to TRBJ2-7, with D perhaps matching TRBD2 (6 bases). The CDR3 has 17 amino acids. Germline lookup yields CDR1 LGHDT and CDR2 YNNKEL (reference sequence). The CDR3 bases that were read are TGTGCCAGCACCCAAAGGCAGGGTGGCGGGGCTTTCTACGAG. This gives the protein CASTQRQGGGAFYE. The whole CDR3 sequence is CASTQRQGGGAFYEQYF.

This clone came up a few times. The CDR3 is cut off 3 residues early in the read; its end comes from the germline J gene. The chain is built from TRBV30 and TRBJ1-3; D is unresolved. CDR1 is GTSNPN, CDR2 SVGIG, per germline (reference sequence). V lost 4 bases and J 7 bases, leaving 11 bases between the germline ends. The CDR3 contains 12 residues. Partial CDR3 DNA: TGTGCCTGGACTGTTGGTAGCAACACC. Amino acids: CAWTVGSNT. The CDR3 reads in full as CAWTVGSNTIYF.

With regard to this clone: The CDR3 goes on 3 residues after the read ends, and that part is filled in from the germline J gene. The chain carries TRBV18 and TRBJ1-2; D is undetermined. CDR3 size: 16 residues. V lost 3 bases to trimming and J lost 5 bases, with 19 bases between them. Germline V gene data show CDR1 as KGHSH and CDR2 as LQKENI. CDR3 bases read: TGTGCCAGCTCACCGGAAGGAGGGTCTTTTGGGTATGGC. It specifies CASSPEGGSFGYG. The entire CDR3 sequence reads CASSPEGGSFGYGYTF.

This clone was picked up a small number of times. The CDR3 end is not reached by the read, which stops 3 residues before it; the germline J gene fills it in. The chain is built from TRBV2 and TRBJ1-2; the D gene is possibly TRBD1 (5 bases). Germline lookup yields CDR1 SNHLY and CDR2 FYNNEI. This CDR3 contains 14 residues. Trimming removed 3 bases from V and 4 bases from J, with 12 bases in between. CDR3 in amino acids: CASSDGGVGYGYTF. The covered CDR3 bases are TGTGCCAGCAGTGATGGAGGGGTCGGCTATGGC.

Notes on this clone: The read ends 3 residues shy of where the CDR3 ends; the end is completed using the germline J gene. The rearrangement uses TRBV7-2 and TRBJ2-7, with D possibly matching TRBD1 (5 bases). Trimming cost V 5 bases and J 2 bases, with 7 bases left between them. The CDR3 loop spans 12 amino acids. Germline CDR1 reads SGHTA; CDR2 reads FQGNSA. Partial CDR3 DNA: TGTGCCAGCAGCCAGGGCGCCTACGAG. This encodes CASSQGAYE. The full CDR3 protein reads CASSQGAYEQYF.